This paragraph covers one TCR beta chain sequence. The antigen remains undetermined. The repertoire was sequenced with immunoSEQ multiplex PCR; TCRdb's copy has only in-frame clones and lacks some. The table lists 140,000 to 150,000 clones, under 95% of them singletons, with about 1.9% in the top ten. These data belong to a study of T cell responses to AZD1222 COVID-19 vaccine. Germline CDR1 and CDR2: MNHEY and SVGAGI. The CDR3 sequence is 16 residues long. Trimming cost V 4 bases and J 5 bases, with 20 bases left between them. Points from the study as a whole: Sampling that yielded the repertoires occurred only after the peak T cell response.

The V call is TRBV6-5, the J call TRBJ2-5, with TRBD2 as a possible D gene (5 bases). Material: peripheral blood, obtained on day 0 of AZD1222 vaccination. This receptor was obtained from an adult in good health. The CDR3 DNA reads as TGTGCCAGCAGTTCCCCCCAAGACCGAAGGAGGGAGACCCAGTACTTC. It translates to CASSSPQDRRRETQYF.